This T cell receptor beta chain was captured in a study of regulatory T cells in long-lasting Graves disease. A word on this clonotype: As yet, its antigen is unknown.

Overall study results and limits: Favored usage of TRBV28, TRBJ1-2 and TRBJ2-5 was recorded in persistent disease. Between persistent patients, roughly 2,600 public clonotypes were shared, exceeding the approximately 870 shared between new patients.

Time point reported: persistent/refractory GD, antithyroid drugs over 5 years with positive TRAb. There was RNA extracted from PBMCs, and the TCR library was made from it. EDTA tubes held about 9.7 milliliters of peripheral blood from each patient. Trimming removed 2 bases at V and 2 bases at J, with 14 bases between. Per germline, CDR1 SEHNR and CDR2 FQNEAQ (reference sequence). The CDR3 is 16 residues long. To make TCR beta libraries, researchers used iRepertoire HTBI primers and Arm-PCR of CDR3 regions. Authors' analysis steps: From all samples, identification returned 12 to 15 TRBJ and around 62 TRBV segments. TCRdb re-called the multiplex PCR reads through MiXCR, storing one row per CDR3 protein. The authors' filters were not applied to this entry. The table records 300,000 to 400,000 distinct CDR3 sequences, around 20% of them present only once.

The sequences come from peripheral blood mononuclear cells (PBMCs), collected when the disease was refractory, from a patient treated with antithyroid drugs. This sequence joins TRBV7-9 and TRBJ2-3; tentatively, D is TRBD1 or TRBD2 (5 bases each). This sequence was found in a female donor with Graves disease. The CDR3 is CASSLTSGQITDTQYF. In DNA form, the CDR3 reads TGTGCCAGCAGCTTAACGTCGGGGCAGATCACAGATACGCAGTATTTT.